One and the same sample provided the 3 T cell receptor beta chains below, sequenced in a study of response to subunit inactivated influenza vaccine. TCRdb passed the RT-PCR reads through MiXCR, listing each CDR3 protein once. The profile covers 800,000 to 1,000,000 distinct CDR3 sequences, with over 20% appearing a single time and roughly 10% taken by the ten largest. The specimen was PBMCs from blood, collected about 5 days after vaccination. These receptors came from a middle-aged man who received an inactivated influenza vaccine.

The V call is TRBV4-3, the J call TRBJ2-3, with 8 bases matching TRBD2. The J segment lost 5 bases and the V segment lost 0 bases, leaving 4 bases of the junction unmatched. The CDR3 has 15 amino acids. From germline, CDR1 is LGHNA and CDR2 YSLEER. Here the CDR3 DNA reads TGCGCCAGCAGCCAAGACGGGCGGGGGGAAGATACGCAGTATTTT. Its translation is CASSQDGRGEDTQYF.

The chain links TRBV2 to TRBJ2-1; 10 bases map to TRBD1. Germline trimming cut 6 bases from V and 6 bases from J; bases unmatched to any gene: 5. CDR3 length: 14 residues. Germline values: CDR1 SNHLY, CDR2 FYNNEI. CDR3 bases: TGTGCCAGCAGGCCGGGACAGGGGCTCAATGAGCAGTTCTTC. The encoded protein is CASRPGQGLNEQFF.

The chain joins TRBV11-2 to TRBJ2-2, with D possibly matching TRBD2 (6 bases). The germline V gene has CDR1 SGHAT and CDR2 FQNNGV. The CDR3 has 17 residues. V lost 5 bases, J lost 6 bases, and 22 bases lay in between. The CDR3 DNA reads as TGTGCCAGCAGCCCGGGTCGGAGGGCGGTTCGTTCCGGGGAGCTGTTTTTT. Its translation: CASSPGRRAVRSGELFF.